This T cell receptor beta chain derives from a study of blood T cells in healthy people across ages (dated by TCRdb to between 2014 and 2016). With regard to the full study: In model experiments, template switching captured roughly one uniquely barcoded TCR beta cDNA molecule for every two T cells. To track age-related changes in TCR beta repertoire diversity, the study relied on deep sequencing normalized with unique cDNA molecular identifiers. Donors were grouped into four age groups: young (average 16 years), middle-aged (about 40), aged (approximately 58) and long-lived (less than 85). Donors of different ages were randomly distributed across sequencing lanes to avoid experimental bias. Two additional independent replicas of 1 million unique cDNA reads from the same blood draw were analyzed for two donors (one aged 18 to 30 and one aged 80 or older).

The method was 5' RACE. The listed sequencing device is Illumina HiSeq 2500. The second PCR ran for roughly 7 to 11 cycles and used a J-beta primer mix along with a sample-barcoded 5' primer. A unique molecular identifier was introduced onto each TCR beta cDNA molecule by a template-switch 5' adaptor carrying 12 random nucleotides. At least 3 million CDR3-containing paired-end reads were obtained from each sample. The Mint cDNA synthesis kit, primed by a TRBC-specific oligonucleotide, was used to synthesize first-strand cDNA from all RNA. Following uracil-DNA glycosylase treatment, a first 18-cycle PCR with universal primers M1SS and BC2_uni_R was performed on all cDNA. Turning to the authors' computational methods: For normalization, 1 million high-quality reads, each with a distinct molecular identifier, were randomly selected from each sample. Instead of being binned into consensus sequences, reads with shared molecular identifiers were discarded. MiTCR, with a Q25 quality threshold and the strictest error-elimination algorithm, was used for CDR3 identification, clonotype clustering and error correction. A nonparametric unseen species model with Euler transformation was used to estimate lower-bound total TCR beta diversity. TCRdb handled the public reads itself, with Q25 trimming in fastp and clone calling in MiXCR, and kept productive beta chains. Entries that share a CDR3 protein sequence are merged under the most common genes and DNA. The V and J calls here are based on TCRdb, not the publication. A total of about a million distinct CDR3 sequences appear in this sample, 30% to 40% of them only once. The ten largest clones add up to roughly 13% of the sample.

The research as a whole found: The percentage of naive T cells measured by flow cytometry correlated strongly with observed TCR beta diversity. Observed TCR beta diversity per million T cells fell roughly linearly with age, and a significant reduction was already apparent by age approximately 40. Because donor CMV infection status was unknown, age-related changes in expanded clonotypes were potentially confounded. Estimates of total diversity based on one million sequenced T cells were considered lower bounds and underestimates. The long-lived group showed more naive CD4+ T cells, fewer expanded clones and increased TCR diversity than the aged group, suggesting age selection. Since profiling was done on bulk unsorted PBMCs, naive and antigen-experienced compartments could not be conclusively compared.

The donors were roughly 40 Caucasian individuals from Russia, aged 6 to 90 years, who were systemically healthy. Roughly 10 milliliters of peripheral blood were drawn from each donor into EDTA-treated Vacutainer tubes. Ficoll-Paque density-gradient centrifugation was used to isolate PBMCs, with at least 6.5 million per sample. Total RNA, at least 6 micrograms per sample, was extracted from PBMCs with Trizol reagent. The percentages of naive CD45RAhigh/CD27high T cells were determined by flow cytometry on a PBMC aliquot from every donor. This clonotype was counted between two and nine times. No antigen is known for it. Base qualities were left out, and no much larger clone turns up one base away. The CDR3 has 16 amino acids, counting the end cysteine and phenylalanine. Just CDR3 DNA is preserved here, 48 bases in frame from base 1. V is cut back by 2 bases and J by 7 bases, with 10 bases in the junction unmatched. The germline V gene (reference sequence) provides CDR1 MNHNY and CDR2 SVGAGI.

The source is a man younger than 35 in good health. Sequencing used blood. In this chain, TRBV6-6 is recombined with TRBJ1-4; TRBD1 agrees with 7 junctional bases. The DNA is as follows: TGTGCCAGCAGTTACAGGGAACAGGGGCAGGGTGAAAAACTGTTTTTT. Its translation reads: CASSYREQGQGEKLFF.